This paragraph covers one T cell receptor beta chain sequence. Which antigen it targets is not known. There are no base qualities to consult, and no much larger clone falls within one base. Interpreted using the paper, the time point label stands for: about 28 days (+/-7) after the second vaccine dose. AZD1222 recipients given second doses at about 4 weeks or at about 12 weeks were pooled, since spike-specific TCR depth and breadth were not found to differ between the two schedules. Vaccinee samples came from UK trials COV001 and COV002, including a single-blind randomized controlled phase 2/3 trial of AZD1222 (ChAdOx1 nCoV-19) in healthy adults. Trial participant PBMC samples were collected at day 0 and day 28 after the second dose for TCRbeta chain sequencing. The source of the sample is a study of T cell responses to AZD1222 COVID-19 vaccine (dated by TCRdb to the early 2020s). Background for the entire study: A total of just over 230 trial participants underwent TCR sequencing, of whom around 200 received two doses of AZD1222 and about 25 received two doses of the MenACWY control vaccine. Trial participants were enrolled by age into subgroups of 18-55, 56-69 and 70-plus years, and 148, 28 and 57 TCR-sequenced participants, respectively, were included in these subgroups. General findings and caveats noted by the study authors: Conclusions about previously exposed vaccinees are limited because only six or seven AZD1222 recipients were SARS-CoV-2 seropositive at baseline. The 56-69-year group was small, and its depth increase did not reach significance, likely because of low power. Most participants were white British and females outnumbered males, and the authors suggested that clonal diversity may have been underestimated. No day 14 peak-response samples were available, so repertoires were characterized only after the peak T cell response. Epitopes outside the regions mutated in the B.1.351 and B.1.1.7 variants were reportedly recognized by nearly half of the unique spike-specific TCRs. The whole spike protein was spanned by vaccine-associated CD4 TCRs, and dominant responses were seen in regions 160-218 and 743-854. After two AZD1222 doses, spike-specific TCR breadth and depth were significantly higher than at day 0 and than in MenACWY recipients.

For CDR1 and CDR2, the germline V gene lists SGHRS and YFSETQ. The CDR3 starts with the cysteine, ends with the phenylalanine, and has 16 residues. Solely the CDR3 DNA is kept, with 48 bases framed from the first base. V lost 4 bases and J lost 3 bases, and the count of bases not matched to a germline gene is 12. The CDR3 regions of human TCRbeta chains were analyzed by immunosequencing. The original pipeline was this. Repertoire TCRs were matched against a reference library of SARS-CoV-2-specific TCRs generated with the MIRA antigen-specificity platform. Breadth meant the fraction of unique TCRs that were SARS-CoV-2-associated, whereas depth meant the fraction of total T cells that were SARS-CoV-2-associated. Using the MIRA data, every spike-specific TCR was mapped to the spike region that the TCR reacted to and assigned to either a CD4 or a CD8 class. Log10-transformed breadth and depth values were compared by one-way ANOVA with Sidak's multiple comparisons tests. Drawn from immuneACCESS, this table holds only the in-frame rearrangements with V and J called that TCRdb kept. Clones are partly lost; checked studies trace under half to an unresolved V gene and leave the rest unexplained. V, J and clone size reflect that table, while D and trimming were determined from the DNA. This sample holds about 160,000 clones; roughly nine tenths were observed only once. Jointly, the top ten make up about 3.8% of the sample.

The sequence was obtained from an adult who received the AZD1222 COVID-19 vaccine. The sample consisted of peripheral blood, taken 28 days after the second AZD1222 dose. The rearranged segments are TRBV5-1 and TRBJ2-5; 7 nucleotides in the junction match TRBD1. Read as DNA, the sequence is TGCGCCAGCAGCCCAATACTCAAAACAGGGGAAGAGACCCAGTACTTC. This yields the protein CASSPILKTGEETQYF.